The clone carrying this T cell receptor beta chain was recorded many times. TCR beta CDR3 sequences were amplified from RNA transcripts. HTBI primers drove first-round RT-PCR of the TCR CDR3. Using its own MiXCR run on the multiplex PCR reads, TCRdb lists one record per CDR3 protein. The sample shows hundreds of thousands of distinct CDR3 sequences, less than 20% of them seen only once. This sample is drawn from a study of T cells in Graves' hyperthyroidism and ophthalmopathy. Germline values: CDR1 SGHRS, CDR2 YFSETQ. The ends were cut back, 3 bases at V and 9 bases at J, with 16 bases in the middle. The CDR3 has 14 amino acids.

The clonotype comes from a man aged 40-49 years with Graves' ophthalmopathy. This sequence joins TRBV5-1 and TRBJ2-1; the D gene is possibly TRBD1 (6 bases). What was sequenced was blood. As DNA, the CDR3 is TGCGCCAGCAGCTCGGGCAGGGGATCGGGTGAGCAGTTCTTC. It codes for CASSSGRGSGEQFF.